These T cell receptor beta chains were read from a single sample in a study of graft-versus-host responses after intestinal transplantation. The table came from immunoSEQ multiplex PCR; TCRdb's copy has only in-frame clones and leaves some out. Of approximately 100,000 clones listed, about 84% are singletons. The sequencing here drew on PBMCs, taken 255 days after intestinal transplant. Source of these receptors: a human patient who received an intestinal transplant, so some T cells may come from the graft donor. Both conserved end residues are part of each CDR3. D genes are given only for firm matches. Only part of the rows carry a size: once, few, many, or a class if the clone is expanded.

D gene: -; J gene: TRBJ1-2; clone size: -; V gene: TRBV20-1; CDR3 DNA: TGCAGTGCTTGGTGGGACTATGGCTACACCTTC; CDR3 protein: CSAWWDYGYTF
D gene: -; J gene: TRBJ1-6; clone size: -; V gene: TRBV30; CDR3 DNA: TGTGCCTGGAGTTGGGTGGCCCCTAATTCACCCCTCCACTTT; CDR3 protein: CAWSWVAPNSPLHF
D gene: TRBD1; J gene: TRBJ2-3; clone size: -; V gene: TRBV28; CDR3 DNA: TGTGCCAGCAGTTTCCGGGACAGGGGACGAGACACGCAGTATTTT; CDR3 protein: CASSFRDRGRDTQYF
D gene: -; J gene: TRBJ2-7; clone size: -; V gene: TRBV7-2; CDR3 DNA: TGTGCCAGCAGCTTAGTCATGTCGGGAATCTCCTACGAGCAGTACTTC; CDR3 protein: CASSLVMSGISYEQYF
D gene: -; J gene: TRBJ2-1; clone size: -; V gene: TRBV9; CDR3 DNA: TGTGCCAGCAGCGTAGCGGGTAACAATGAGCAGTTCTTC; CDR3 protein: CASSVAGNNEQFF
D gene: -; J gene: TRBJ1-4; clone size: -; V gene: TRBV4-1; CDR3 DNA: TGCGCCAGCACCCGCGGGCGGCCTAATGAAAAACTGTTTTTT; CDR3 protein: CASTRGRPNEKLFF
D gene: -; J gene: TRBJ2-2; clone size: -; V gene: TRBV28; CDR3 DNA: TGTGCCAGCAGTAAAGGGGAGACCGGGGAGCTGTTTTTT; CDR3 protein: CASSKGETGELFF
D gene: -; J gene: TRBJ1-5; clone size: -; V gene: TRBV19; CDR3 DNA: TGTGCCAGTAGTATAGACCCATCGCGGGGGGGCAATCAGCCCCAGCATTTT; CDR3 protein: CASSIDPSRGGNQPQHF
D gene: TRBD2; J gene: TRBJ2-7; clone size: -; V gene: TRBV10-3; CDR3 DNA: TGTGCCACTTATTCCGGGACTAGCGGGACATACGAGCAGTACTTC; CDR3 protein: CATYSGTSGTYEQYF
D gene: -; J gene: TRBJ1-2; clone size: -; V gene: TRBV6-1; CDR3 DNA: TGTGCCAGCAGTGAAGCCGGGACCGTTGGCTACACCTTC; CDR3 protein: CASSEAGTVGYTF
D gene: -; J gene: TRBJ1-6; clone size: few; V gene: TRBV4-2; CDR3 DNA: TGTGCCAGCAGCCAAGATGTAGGGAATTCACCCCTCCACTTT; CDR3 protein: CASSQDVGNSPLHF
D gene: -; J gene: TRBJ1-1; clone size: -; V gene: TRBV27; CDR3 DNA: TGTGCCAGCAGTCCGGAGTGGGGCGGGAACACTGAAGCTTTCTTT; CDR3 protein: CASSPEWGGNTEAFF
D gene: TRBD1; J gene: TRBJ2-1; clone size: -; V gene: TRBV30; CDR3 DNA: TGTGCCAGACAAGAAACAGGGGACTACAATGAGCAGTTCTTC; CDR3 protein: CARQETGDYNEQFF
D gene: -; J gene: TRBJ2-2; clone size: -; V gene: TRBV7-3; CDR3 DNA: TGTGCCAGCAGCTCCGGGGTCGGGACCGGGGAGCTGTTTTTT; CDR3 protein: CASSSGVGTGELFF
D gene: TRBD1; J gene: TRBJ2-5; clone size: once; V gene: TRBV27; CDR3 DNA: TGTGCCAGCAGCACCTGGACAGGGGCTCAAGAGACCCAGTACTTC; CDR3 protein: CASSTWTGAQETQYF
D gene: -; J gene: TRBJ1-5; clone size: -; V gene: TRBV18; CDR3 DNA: TGTGCCAGCTCACCAACGGGAGGGAGCAATCAGCCCCAGCATTTT; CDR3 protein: CASSPTGGSNQPQHF
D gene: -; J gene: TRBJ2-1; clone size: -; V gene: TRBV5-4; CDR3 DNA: TGTGCCAGCAGCTGGGGGAGACAAGGCAGACGACACAATGAGCAGTTCTTC; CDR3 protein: CASSWGRQGRRHNEQFF
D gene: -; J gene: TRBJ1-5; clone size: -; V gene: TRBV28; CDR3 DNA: TGTGCCAGTTTGCCAGGAGGTGGGGGATACAATCAGCCCCAGCATTTT; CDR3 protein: CASLPGGGGYNQPQHF
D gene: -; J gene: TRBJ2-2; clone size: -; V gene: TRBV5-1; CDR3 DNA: TGCGCCAGCAGCTTAGAGGGTCAATCGGGGGAGCTGTTTTTT; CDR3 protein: CASSLEGQSGELFF
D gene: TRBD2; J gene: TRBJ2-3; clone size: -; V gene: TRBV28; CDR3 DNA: TGTGCCAGCAGTTTCCAGCGGGAGTTCCCAGATACGCAGTATTTT; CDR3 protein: CASSFQREFPDTQYF
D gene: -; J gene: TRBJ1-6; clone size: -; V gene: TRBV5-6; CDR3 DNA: TGTGCCAGCAGGGAAGGACAGATGACTTCACCCCTCCACTTT; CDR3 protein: CASREGQMTSPLHF
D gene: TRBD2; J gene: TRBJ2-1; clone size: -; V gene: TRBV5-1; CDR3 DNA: TGCGCCAGCAGCTTGGGCCCCGGGACTAGCCCTTACAATGAGCAGTTCTTC; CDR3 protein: CASSLGPGTSPYNEQFF
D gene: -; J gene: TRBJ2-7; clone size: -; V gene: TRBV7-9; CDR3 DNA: TGTGCCAGCAGCCGTTCTACAGGGACTCCTTCCTACGAGCAGTACTTC; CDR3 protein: CASSRSTGTPSYEQYF
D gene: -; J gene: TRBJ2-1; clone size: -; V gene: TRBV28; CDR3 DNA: TGTGCCAGCAGCCCCGGCGGTTCCTACAATGAGCAGTTCTTC; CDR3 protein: CASSPGGSYNEQFF
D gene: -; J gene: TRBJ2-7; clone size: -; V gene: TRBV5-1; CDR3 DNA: TGCGCCAGCAGCTTGCAATCCGACGAGCAGTACTTC; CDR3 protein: CASSLQSDEQYF
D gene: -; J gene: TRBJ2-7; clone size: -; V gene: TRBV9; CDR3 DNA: TGTGCCAGCAGCGTAGGTGTTGGGCAGGGCTACGAGCAGTACTTC; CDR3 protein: CASSVGVGQGYEQYF
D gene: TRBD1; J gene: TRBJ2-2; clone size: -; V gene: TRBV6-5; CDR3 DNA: TGTGCCAGCAGTTCAGGGGGCTACGGGGAGCTGTTTTTT; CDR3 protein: CASSSGGYGELFF
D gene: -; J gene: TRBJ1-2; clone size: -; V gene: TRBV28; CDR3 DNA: TGTGCCAGCAGTACCAATCGGGCATCAGGTCTTATCTATGGCTACACCTTC; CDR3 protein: CASSTNRASGLIYGYTF
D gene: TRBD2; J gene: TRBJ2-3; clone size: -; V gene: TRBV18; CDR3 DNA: TGTGCCAGCTCACCAGTAGCGGGAGGGCCGGGGGATACGCAGTATTTT; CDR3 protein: CASSPVAGGPGDTQYF
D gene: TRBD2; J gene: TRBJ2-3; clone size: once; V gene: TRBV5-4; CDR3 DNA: TGTGCCAGCAGTTCGGGGGGGATTTTGAGGGTTAGGACAGATACGCAGTATTTT; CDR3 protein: CASSSGGILRVRTDTQYF
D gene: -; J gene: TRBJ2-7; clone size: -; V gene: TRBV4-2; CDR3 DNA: TGTGCCAGCAGCCAAGAACTTCGCTCCTACGAGCAGTACTTC; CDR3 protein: CASSQELRSYEQYF
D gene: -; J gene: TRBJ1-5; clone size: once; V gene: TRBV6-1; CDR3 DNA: TGTGCCAGCAGTGAATTCGGGTTCAATCAGCCCCAGCATTTT; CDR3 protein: CASSEFGFNQPQHF
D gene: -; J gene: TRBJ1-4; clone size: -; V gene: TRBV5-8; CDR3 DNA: TGTGCCAGCAGCGAACTACGTGGGGTCAATGAAAAACTGTTTTTT; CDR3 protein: CASSELRGVNEKLFF
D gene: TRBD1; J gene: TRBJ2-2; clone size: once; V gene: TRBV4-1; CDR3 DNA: TGCGCCAGCAGCCAAGAGGACAGGCACACCGGGGAGCTGTTTTTT; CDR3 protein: CASSQEDRHTGELFF
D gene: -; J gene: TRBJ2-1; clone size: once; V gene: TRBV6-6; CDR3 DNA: TGTGCCAGCTCTTTCCCCCTTCTGAGCTCCTACAATGAGCAGTTCTTC; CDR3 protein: CASSFPLLSSYNEQFF
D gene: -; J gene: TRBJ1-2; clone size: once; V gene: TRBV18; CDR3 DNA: TGTGCCAGCTCACCGTTAGAGGGGTACTATGGCTACACCTTC; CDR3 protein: CASSPLEGYYGYTF
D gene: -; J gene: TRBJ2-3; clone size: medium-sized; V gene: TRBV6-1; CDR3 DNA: TGTGCCAGCAGTGAAGAGGTGGGGGGCACAGATACGCAGTATTTT; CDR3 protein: CASSEEVGGTDTQYF
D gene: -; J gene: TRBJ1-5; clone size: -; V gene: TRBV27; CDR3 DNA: TGTGCCAGCAGTTTAACGAGGGGGGGACTATATCAGCCCCAGCATTTT; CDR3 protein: CASSLTRGGLYQPQHF
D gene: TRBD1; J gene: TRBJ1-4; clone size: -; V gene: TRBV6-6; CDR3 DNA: TGTGCCAGCAGTCTTCGGACAGGGGGTGTTGAAAAACTGTTTTTT; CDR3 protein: CASSLRTGGVEKLFF
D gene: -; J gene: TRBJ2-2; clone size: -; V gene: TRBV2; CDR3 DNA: TGTGCCAGCAGTGCGGGCGTGTCGGACACCGGGGAGCTGTTTTTT; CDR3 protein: CASSAGVSDTGELFF
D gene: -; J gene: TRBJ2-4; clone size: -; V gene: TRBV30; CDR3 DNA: TGTGCCGGGTCGGCAGCCCTCAGCGGGAACATTCAGTACTTC; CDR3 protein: CAGSAALSGNIQYF
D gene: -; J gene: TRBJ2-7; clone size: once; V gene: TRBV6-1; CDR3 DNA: TGTGCCAGCAGTGAACCACCTGACCCCTCCTACGAGCAGTACTTC; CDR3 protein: CASSEPPDPSYEQYF
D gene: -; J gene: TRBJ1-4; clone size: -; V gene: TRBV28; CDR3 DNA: TGTGCCAGCAGTTTTATGCAGATATCTAATGAAAAACTGTTTTTT; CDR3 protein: CASSFMQISNEKLFF